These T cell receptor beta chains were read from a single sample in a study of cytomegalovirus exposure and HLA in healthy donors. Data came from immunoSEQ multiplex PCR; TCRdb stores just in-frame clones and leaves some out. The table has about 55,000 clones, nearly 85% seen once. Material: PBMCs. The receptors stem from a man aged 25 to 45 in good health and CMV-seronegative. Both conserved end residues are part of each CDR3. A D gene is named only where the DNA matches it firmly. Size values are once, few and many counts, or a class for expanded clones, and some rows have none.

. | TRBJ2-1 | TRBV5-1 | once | CASSPRGGEQFF | TGCGCCAGCAGCCCTCGCGGCGGAGAGCAGTTCTTC
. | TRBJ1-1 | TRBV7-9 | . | CASSLALLNTEAFF | TGTGCCAGCAGCTTAGCTCTTCTGAACACTGAAGCTTTCTTT
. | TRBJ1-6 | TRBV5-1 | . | CASSSQEGRSPLHF | TGCGCCAGCAGCTCCCAGGAGGGTCGGTCACCCCTCCACTTT
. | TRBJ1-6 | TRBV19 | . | CASSINRDNSPLHF | TGTGCCAGTAGTATTAACAGGGATAATTCACCCCTCCACTTT
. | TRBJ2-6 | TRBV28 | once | CASSRQSSGANVLTF | TGTGCCAGCAGTCGACAGAGCTCTGGGGCCAACGTCCTGACTTTC
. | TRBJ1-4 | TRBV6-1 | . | CASSPPVLNEKLFF | TGTGCCAGCAGCCCCCCGGTCCTAAATGAAAAACTGTTTTTT
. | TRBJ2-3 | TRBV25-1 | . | CASSRVGTDTQYF | TGTGCCAGCAGCCGGGTGGGCACAGATACGCAGTATTTT
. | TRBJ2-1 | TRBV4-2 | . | CASSQDLGEQFF | TGTGCCAGCAGCCAGGACTTGGGTGAGCAGTTCTTC
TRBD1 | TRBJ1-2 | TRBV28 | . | CASRFDRARGYTF | TGTGCCAGCAGATTTGACAGGGCGAGGGGCTACACCTTC
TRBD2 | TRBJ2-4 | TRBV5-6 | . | CASSLRTSGSIAKNIQYF | TGTGCCAGCAGCTTGAGAACTAGCGGGAGCATAGCCAAAAACATTCAGTACTTC
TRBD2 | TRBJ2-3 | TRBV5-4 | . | CASSSRATSADTQYF | TGTGCCAGCAGCTCCCGCGCGACTAGCGCGGATACGCAGTATTTT
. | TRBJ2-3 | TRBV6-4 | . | CASSESPARLTDTQYF | TGTGCCAGCAGTGAATCACCGGCGAGACTCACAGATACGCAGTATTTT
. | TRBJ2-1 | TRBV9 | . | CASSVVPGAYNEQFF | TGTGCCAGCAGCGTAGTCCCGGGGGCCTACAATGAGCAGTTCTTC
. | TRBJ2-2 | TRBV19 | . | CASSSLERAGELFF | TGTGCCAGTAGTTCCCTGGAGAGGGCTGGGGAGCTGTTTTTT
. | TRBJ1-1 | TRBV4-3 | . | CASSQDFGRTEAFF | TGCGCCAGCAGCCAAGATTTTGGGAGGACTGAAGCTTTCTTT
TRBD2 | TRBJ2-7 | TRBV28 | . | CASTDRTSIYEQYF | TGTGCCAGCACTGATCGGACTAGCATCTACGAGCAGTACTTC
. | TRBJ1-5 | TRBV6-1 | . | CASSEQGNQPQHF | TGTGCCAGCAGTGAACAGGGCAATCAGCCCCAGCATTTT
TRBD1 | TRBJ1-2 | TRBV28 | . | CASSTGGANYGYTF | TGTGCCAGCAGTACAGGGGGAGCTAACTATGGCTACACCTTC
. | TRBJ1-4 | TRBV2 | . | CASSSPWGGGSEKLFF | TGTGCCAGCAGTTCCCCCTGGGGGGGCGGGAGTGAAAAACTGTTTTTT
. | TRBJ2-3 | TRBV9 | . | CASSVGQTTDTQYF | TGTGCCAGCAGCGTCGGACAGACCACAGATACGCAGTATTTT
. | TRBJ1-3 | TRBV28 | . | CASSSGQGANTIYF | TGTGCCAGCAGTTCAGGACAAGGGGCAAACACCATATATTTT
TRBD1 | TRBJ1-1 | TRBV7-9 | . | CASSLIYDRGGTEAFF | TGTGCCAGCAGCTTGATTTACGACAGGGGGGGCACTGAAGCTTTCTTT
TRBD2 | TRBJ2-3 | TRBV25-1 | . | CASSERGGPDTQYF | TGTGCCAGCAGTGAACGGGGGGGGCCCGATACGCAGTATTTT
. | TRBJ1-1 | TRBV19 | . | CASSLSGANTEAFF | TGTGCCAGTAGTCTGAGCGGAGCGAACACTGAAGCTTTCTTT
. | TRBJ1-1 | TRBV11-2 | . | CASSLEGGVSTEAFF | TGTGCCAGCAGCTTAGAAGGGGGGGTATCCACTGAAGCTTTCTTT
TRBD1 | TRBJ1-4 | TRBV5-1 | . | CVSNRWTGVRNEKLFF | TGCGTCAGCAACCGTTGGACAGGGGTCCGGAATGAAAAACTGTTTTTT
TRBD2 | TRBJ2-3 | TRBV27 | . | CASSSGLVIDTQYF | TGTGCCAGCAGTTCGGGACTAGTTATAGATACGCAGTATTTT
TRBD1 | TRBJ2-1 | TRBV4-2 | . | CASSQASTRQGEYNEQFF | TGTGCCAGCAGCCAGGCTTCTACAAGACAGGGAGAGTACAATGAGCAGTTCTTC